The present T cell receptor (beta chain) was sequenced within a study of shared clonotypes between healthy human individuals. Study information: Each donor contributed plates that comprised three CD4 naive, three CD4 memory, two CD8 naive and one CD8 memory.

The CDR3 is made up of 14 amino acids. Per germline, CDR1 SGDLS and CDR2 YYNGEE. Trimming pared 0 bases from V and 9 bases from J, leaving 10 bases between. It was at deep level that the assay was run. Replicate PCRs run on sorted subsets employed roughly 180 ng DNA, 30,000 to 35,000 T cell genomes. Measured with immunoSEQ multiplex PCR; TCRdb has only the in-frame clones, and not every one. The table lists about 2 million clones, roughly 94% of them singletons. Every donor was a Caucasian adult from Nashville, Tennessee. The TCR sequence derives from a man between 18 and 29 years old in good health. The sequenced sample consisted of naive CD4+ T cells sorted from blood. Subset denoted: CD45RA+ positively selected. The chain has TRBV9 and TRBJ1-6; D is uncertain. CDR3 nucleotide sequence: TGTGCCAGCAGCGTAGGGCAGGAGGGTTCACCCCTCCACTTT. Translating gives CASSVGQEGSPLHF.